This TCR beta chain appears in the sequencing data of a study of chemoradiotherapy in HPV16-positive cancers. Study background: Candidate HPV-specific T-cell clones and common TCR motifs came from functional assays in a couple of HPV16-positive patients.

CDR3 length: 14 residues. The germline V gene has CDR1 SGHRS and CDR2 YFSETQ. The ends lost 6 bases at V and 5 bases at J; junction bases unmatched: 5. The protocol was immunoSEQ multiplex PCR, while the TCRdb copy is restricted to in-frame clones and leaves out a portion. The table has 20,000 or so clones, about 90% seen once. The chain is built from TRBV5-1 and TRBJ1-6; 7 bases match TRBD1. This material consisted of blood, taken from a patient who underwent chemoradiotherapy. The TCR sequence derives from a human donor with HPV-associated anogenital cancer. CDR3 DNA: TGCGCCAGCACCGACAGGGTAGATAATTCACCCCTCCACTTT. Translating gives CASTDRVDNSPLHF.